This T cell receptor (beta chain) comes out of a study of blood T cell repertoires in COVID-19. V was pared by 1 base and J by 5 bases, with 12 bases between. The length of the CDR3 is 16 residues. Per germline, CDR1 SGHVS and CDR2 FQNEAQ. Method: immunoSEQ multiplex PCR; TCRdb's copy keeps in-frame clones and lacks some. The data contain about 210,000 clones, more than 70% of them seen just once; the ten biggest clones take up 2.5%. The receptor comes from a woman between 35 and 50 years old with acute COVID-19. The chain couples TRBV7-8 to TRBJ1-6; D gene unclear. The sequencing sample was made of PBMCs or T cells enriched from blood (not recorded which). The chain's CDR3 is CASSLGLAGNNSPLHF. The CDR3 nucleotides are TGTGCCAGCAGCTTAGGCCTGGCGGGGAATAATTCACCCCTCCACTTT.